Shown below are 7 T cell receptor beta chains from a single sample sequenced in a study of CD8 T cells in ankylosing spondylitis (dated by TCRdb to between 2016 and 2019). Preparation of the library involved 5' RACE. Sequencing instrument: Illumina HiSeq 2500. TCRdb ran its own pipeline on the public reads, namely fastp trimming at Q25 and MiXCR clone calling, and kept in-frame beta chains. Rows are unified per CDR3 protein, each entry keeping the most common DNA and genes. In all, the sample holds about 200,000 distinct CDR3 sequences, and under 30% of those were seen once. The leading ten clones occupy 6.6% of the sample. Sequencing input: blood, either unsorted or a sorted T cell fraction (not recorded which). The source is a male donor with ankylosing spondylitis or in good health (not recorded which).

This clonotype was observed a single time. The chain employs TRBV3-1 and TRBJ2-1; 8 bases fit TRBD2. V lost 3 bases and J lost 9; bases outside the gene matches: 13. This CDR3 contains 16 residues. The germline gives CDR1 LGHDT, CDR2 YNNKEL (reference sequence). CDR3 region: CASSQTWGSGMGEQFF. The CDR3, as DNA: TGTGCCAGCAGCCAGACTTGGGGTAGCGGGATGGGTGAGCAGTTCTTC.

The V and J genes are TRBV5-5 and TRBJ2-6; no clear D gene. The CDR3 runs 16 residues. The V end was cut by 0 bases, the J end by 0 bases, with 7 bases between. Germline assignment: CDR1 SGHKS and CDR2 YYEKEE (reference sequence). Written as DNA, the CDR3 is TGTGCCAGCAGCTTGGCGTCGCACTCTGGGGCCAACGTCCTGACTTTC. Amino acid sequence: CASSLASHSGANVLTF.

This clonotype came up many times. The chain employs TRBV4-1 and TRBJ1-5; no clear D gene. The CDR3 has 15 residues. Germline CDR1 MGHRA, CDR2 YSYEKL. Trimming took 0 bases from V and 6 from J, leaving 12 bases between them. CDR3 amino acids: CASSQDGGRPQPQHF. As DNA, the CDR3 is TGCGCCAGCAGCCAAGATGGCGGGCGCCCTCAGCCCCAGCATTTT.

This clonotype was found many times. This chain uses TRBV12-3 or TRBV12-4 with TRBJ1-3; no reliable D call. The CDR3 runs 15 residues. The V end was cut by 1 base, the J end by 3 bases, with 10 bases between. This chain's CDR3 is CASSLGSAYGNTIYF. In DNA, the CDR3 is TGTGCCAGCAGTTTAGGTTCGGCTTATGGAAACACCATATATTTT.

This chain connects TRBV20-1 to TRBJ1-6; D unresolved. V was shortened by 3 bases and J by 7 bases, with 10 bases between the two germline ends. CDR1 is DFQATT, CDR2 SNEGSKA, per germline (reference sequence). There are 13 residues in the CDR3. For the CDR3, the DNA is TGCAGTGCTAGTTTTAGCGGAAATTCACCCCTCCACTTT. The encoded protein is CSASFSGNSPLHF.

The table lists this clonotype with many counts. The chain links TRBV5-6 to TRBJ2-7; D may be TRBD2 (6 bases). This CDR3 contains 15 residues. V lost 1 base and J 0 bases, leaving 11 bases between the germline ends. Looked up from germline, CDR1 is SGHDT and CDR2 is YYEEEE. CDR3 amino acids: CASSLPSAHSYEQYF. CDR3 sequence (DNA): TGTGCCAGCAGCTTGCCTAGCGCACACTCCTACGAGCAGTACTTC.

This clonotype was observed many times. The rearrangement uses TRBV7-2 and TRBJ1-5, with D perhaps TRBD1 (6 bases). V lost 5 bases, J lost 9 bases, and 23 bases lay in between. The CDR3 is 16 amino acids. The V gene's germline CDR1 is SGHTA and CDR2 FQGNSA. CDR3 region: CASSPIGRGNGGPQHF. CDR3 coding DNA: TGTGCCAGCAGCCCCATCGGCAGGGGAAATGGAGGGCCCCAGCATTTT. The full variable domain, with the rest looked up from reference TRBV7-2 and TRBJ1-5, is GAGVSQSPSNKVTEKGKDVELRCDPISGHTALYWYRQSLGQGLEFLIYFQGNSAPDKSGLPSDRFSAERTGGSVSTLTIQRTQQEDSAVYLCASSPIGRGNGGPQHFGDGTRLSIL.